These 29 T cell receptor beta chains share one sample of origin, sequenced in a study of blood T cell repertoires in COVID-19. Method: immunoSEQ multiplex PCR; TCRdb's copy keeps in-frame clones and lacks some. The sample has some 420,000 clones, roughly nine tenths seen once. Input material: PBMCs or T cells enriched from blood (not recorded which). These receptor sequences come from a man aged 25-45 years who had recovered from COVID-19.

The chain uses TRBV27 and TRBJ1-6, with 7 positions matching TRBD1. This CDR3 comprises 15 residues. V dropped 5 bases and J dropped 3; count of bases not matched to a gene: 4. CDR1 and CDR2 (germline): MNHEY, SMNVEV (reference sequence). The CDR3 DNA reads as TGTGCCAGCAGTGCCGGGACAGACTATAATTCACCCCTCCACTTT. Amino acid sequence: CASSAGTDYNSPLHF.

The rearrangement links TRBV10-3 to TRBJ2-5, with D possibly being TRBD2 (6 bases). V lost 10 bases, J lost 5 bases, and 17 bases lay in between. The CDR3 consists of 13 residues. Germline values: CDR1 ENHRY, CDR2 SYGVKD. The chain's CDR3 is CANGDLRGETQYF. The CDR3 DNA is TGTGCCAATGGGGATCTCCGGGGGGAGACCCAGTACTTC.

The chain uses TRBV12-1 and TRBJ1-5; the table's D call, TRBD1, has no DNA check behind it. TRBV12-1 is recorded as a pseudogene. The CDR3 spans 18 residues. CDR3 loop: CASTPTGRRRRRNQPQHF. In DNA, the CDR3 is TGTGCCAGCACCCCTACAGGCCGCAGGCGGCGGCGCAATCAGCCCCAGCATTTT.

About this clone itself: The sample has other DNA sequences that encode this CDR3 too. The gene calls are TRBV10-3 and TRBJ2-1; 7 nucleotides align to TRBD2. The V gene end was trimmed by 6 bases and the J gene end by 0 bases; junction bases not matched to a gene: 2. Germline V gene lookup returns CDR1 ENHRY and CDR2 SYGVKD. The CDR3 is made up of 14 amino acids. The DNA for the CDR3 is TGTGCCATCAGCCAGCGGGACTCCTACAATGAGCAGTTCTTC. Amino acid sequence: CAISQRDSYNEQFF.

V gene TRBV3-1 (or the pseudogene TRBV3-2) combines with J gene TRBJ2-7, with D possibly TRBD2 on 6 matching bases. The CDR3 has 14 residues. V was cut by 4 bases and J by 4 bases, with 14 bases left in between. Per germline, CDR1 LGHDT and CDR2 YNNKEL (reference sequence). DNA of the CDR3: TGTGCCAGCAGCCTCGTGGGAGGATCATACGAGCAGTACTTC. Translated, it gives CASSLVGGSYEQYF.

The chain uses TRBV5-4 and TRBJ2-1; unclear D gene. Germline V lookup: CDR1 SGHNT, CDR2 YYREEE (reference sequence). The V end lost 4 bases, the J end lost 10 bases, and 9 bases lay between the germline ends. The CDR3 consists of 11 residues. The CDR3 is CASSRIEEQFF. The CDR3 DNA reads TGTGCCAGCAGCCGAATAGAGGAGCAGTTCTTC.

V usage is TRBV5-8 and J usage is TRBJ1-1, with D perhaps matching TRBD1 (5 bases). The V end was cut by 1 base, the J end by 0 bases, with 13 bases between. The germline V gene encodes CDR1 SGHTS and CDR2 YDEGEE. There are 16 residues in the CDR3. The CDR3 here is CASSLRQGLMNTEAFF. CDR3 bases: TGTGCCAGCAGCTTGAGGCAGGGCCTCATGAACACTGAAGCTTTCTTT.

CDR3 nucleotides: TGCAGCGTTGAGTCGGAGTACACCTTC. Its protein product is CSVESEYTF. The chain combines TRBV29-1 with TRBJ1-2, with D unresolved. Trimming shortened V by 3 bases and J by 11 bases, and 7 bases separated the two germline ends. The V gene's germline CDR1 is SQVTM and CDR2 ANQGSEA. CDR3 size: 9 residues.

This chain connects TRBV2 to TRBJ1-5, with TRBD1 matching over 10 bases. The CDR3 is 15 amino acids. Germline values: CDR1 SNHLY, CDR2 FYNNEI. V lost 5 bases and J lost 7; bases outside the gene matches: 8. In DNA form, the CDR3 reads TGTGCCAGCAGTATAGGGGACAGGGGTATGCAGCCCCAGCATTTT. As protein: CASSIGDRGMQPQHF.

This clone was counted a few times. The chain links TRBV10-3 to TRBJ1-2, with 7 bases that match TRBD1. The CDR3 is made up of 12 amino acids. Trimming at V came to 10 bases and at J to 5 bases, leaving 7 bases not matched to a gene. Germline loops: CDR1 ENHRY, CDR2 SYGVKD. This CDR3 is CAKGDSKYGYTF. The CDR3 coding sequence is TGTGCCAAAGGGGACAGTAAATATGGCTACACCTTC.

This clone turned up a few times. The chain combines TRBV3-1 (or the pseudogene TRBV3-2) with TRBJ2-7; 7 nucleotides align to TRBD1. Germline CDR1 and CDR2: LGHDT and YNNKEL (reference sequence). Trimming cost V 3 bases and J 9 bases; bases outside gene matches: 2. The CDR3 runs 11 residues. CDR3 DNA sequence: TGTGCCAGCAGCCACAACAGGGGGCAGTACTTC. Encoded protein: CASSHNRGQYF.

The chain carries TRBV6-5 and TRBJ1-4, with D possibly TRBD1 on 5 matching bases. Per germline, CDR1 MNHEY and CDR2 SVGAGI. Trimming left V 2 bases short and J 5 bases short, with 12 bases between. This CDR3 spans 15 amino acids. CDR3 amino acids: CASSYGPNRNEKLFF. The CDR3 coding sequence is TGTGCCAGCAGTTACGGGCCGAACAGGAATGAAAAACTGTTTTTT.

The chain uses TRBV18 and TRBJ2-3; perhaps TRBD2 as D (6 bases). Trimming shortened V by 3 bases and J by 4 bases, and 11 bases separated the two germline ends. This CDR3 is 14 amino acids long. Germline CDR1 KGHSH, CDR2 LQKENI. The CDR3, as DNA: TGTGCCAGCTCACCGACGGGAGTGCCAGATACGCAGTATTTT. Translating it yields CASSPTGVPDTQYF. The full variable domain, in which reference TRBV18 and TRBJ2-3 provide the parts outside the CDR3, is NAGVMQNPRHLVRRRGQEARLRCSPMKGHSHVYWYRQLPEEGLKFMVYLQKENIIDESGMPKERFSAEFPKEGPSILRIQQVVRGDSAAYFCASSPTGVPDTQYFGPGTRLTVL.

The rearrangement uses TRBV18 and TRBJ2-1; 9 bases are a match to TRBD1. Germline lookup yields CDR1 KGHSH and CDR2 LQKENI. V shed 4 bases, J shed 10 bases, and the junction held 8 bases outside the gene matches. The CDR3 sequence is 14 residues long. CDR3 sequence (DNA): TGTGCCAGCTCACGTAACAGGGGGCTGGAGGAGCAGTTCTTC. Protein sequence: CASSRNRGLEEQFF.

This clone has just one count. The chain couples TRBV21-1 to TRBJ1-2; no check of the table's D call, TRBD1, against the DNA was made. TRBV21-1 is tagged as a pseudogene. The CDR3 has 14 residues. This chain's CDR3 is CASNRTGMNYGYTF. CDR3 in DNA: TGTGCCAGCAACAGGACAGGTATGAACTATGGCTACACCTTC.

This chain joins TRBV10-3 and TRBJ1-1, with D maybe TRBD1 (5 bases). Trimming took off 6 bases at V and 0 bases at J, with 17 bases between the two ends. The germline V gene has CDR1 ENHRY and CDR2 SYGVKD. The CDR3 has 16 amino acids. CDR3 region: CAISPGRGGVNTEAFF. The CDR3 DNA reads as TGTGCCATCAGCCCCGGTCGCGGGGGAGTGAACACTGAAGCTTTCTTT.

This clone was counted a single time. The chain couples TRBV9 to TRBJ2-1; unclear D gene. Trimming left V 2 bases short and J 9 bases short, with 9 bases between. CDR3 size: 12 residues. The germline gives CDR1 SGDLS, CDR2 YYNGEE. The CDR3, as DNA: TGTGCCAGCAGCGTGGCCATTTCTGAGCAGTTCTTC. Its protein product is CASSVAISEQFF.

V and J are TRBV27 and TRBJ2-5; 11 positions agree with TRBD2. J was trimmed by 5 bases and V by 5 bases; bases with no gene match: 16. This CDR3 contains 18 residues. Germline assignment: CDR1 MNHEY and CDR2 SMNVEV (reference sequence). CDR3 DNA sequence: TGTGCCAGCAGTAATCGGGTCCGGCTAGCGGGAGGCACTGAGACCCAGTACTTC. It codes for CASSNRVRLAGGTETQYF.

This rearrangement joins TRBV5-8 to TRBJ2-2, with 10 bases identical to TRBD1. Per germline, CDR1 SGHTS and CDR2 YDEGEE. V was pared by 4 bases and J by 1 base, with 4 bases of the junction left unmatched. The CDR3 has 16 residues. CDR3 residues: CASSTGQGWNTGELFF. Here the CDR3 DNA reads TGTGCCAGCAGCACGGGACAGGGGTGGAACACCGGGGAGCTGTTTTTT.

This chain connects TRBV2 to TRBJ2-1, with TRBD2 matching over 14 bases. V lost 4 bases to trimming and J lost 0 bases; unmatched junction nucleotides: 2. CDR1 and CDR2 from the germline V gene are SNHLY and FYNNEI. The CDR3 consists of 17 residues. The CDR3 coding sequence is TGTGCCAGCAGTGGAGGGACTAGCGGGAGCTCCTACAATGAGCAGTTCTTC. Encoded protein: CASSGGTSGSSYNEQFF.

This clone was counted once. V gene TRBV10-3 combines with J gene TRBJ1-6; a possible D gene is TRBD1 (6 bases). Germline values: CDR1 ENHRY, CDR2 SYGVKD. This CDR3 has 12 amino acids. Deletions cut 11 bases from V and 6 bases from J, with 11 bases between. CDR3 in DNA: TGTGCCGTCTCAGGGGTTAATTCACCCCTCCACTTT. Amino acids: CAVSGVNSPLHF.

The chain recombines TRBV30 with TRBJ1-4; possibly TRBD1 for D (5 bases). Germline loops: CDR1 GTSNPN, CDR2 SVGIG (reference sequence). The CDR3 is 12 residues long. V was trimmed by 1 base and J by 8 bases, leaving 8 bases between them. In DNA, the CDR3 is TGTGCCTGGAGTGCCGGGGGGGAAAAACTGTTTTTT. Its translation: CAWSAGGEKLFF.

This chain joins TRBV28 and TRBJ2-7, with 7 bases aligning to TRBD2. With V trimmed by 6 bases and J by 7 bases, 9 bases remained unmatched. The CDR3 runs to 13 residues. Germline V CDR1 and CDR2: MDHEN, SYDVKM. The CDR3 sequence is CASRPGGGLEQYF. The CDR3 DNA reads TGTGCCAGCAGGCCTGGGGGGGGACTAGAGCAGTACTTC. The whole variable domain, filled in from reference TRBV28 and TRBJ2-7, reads DVKVTQSSRYLVKRTGEKVFLECVQDMDHENMFWYRQDPGLGLRLIYFSYDVKMKEKGDIPEGYSVSREKKERFSLILESASTNQTSMYLCASRPGGGLEQYFGPGTRLTVT.

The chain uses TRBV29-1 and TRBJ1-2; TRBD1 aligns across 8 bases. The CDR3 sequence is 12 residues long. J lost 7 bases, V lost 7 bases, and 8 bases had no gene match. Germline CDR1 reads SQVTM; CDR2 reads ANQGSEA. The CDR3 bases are TGCAGCGGCCAAGACAGGGGTCTTGGCTACACCTTC. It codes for CSGQDRGLGYTF.

The CDR3 here is CASSRDTNQPQHF. DNA of the CDR3: TGTGCCAGCAGTCGGGACACCAATCAGCCCCAGCATTTT. This chain links TRBV12-3 or TRBV12-4 with TRBJ1-5; perhaps TRBD1 as D (6 bases). CDR3 length: 13 residues. Trimming removed 5 bases at V and 3 bases at J, with 8 bases between.

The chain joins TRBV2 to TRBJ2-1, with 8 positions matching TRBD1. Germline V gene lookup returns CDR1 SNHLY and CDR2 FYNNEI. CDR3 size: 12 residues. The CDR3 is CARDRGLNEQFF. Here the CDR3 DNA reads TGTGCTCGAGACAGGGGACTCAATGAGCAGTTCTTC.

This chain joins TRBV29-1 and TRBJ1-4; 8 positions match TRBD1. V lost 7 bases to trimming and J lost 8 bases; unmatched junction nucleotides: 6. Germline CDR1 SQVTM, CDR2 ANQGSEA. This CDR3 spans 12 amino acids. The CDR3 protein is CSAKQGEEKLFF. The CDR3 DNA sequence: TGCAGCGCCAAACAGGGGGAAGAAAAACTGTTTTTT.

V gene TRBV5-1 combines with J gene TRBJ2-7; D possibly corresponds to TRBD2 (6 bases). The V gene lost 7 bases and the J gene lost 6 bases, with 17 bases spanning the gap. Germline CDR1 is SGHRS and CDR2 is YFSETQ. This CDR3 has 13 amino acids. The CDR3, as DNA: TGCGCCAGCGCCTTGGGGCTAGCGAGCGAGCAGTACTTC. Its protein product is CASALGLASEQYF.

CDR3 sequence reads: CASSRYAIGSGEDTQYF. In nucleotides, the CDR3 is TGCGCCAGCAGCCGATACGCAATAGGGAGCGGAGAGGATACGCAGTATTTT. The V gene is TRBV4-1, the J gene TRBJ2-3, with a tentative D call TRBD2 (5 bases). This CDR3 has 17 residues. Trimming pared 4 bases from V and 6 bases from J, leaving 23 bases between. From germline, CDR1 is MGHRA and CDR2 YSYEKL.